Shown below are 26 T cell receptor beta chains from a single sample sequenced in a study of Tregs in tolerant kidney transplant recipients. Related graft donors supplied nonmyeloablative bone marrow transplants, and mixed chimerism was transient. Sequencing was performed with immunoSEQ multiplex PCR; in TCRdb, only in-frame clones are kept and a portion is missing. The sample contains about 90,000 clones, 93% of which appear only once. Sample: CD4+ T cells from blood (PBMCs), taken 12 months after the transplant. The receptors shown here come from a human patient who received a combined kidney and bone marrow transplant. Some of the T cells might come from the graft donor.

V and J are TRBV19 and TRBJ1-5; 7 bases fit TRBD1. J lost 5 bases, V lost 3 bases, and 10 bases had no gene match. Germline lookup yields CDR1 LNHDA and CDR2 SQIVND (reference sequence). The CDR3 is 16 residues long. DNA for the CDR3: TGTGCCAGTAGTATCTCGAGGGGGCAGGAATATCAGCCCCAGCATTTT. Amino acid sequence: CASSISRGQEYQPQHF.

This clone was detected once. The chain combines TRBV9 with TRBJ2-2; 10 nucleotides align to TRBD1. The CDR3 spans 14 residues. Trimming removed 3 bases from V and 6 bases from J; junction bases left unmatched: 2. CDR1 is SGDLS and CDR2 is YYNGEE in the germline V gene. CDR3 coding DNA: TGTGCCAGCAGCGCCGGACAGGGGGCCGGGGAGCTGTTTTTT. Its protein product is CASSAGQGAGELFF.

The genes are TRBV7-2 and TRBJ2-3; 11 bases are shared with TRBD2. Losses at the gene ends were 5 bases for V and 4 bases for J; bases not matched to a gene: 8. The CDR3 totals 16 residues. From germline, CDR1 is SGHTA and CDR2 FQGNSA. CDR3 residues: CASSPPSSGGADTQYF. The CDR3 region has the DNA TGTGCCAGCAGCCCGCCTAGTAGCGGGGGGGCAGATACGCAGTATTTT.

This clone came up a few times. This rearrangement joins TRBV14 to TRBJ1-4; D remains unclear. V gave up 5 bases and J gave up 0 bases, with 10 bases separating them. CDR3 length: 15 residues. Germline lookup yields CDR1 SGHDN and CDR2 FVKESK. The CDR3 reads CASSGRTATNEKLFF. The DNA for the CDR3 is TGTGCCAGCAGCGGGCGGACTGCAACTAATGAAAAACTGTTTTTT.

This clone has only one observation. The DNA of the CDR3 is TGTGCCAGCACTCCATTGGGAGGGAGTGAGCAGTACTTC. Its protein is CASTPLGGSEQYF. The chain has TRBV2 and TRBJ2-7; 7 bases agree with TRBD2. J was trimmed by 7 bases and V by 7 bases; bases with no gene match: 10. Looked up from germline, CDR1 is SNHLY and CDR2 is FYNNEI. The CDR3 totals 13 residues.

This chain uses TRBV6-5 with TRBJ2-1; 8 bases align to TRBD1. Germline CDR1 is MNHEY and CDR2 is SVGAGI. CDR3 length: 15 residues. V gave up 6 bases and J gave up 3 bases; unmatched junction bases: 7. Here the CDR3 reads CASSRTGKYYNEQFF. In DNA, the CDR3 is TGTGCCAGCAGCCGGACAGGGAAATACTACAATGAGCAGTTCTTC.

CDR3 in amino acids: CASSLERGWGQETQYF. The CDR3 nucleotides read TGTGCCAGCAGCTTAGAGCGGGGCTGGGGACAAGAGACCCAGTACTTC. The chain recombines TRBV11-1 with TRBJ2-5; 7 bases line up with TRBD2. Germline assignment: CDR1 SGHAT and CDR2 FQDESV (reference sequence). This CDR3 has 16 amino acids. Trimming at V came to 1 base and at J to 2 bases, leaving 7 bases not matched to a gene.

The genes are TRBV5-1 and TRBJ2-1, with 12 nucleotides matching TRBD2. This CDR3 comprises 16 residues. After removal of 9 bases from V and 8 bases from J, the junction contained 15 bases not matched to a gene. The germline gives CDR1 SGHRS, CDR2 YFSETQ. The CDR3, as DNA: TGCGCCACTGCCCAACTTGGACTAGCGGGGATGGATGAGCAGTTCTTC. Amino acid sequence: CATAQLGLAGMDEQFF.

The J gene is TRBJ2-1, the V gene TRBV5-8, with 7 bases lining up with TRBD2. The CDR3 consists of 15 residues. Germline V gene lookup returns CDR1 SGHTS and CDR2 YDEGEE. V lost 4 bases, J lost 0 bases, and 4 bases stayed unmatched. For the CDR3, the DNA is TGTGCCAGCAGCGGGAGGACTAGCTCCTACAATGAGCAGTTCTTC. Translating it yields CASSGRTSSYNEQFF.

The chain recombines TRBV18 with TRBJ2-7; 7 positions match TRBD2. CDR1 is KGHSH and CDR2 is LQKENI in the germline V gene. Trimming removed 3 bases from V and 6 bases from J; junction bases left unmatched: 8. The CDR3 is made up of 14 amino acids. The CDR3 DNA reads TGTGCCAGCTCACCCAAAACGGGGGAGGGCGAGCAGTACTTC. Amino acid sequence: CASSPKTGEGEQYF.

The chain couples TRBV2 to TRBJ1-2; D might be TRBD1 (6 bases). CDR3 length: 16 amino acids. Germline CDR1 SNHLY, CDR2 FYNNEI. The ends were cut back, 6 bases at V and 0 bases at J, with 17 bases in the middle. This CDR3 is CASRILRDIANYGYTF. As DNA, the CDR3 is TGTGCCAGCAGAATATTACGGGACATAGCTAACTATGGCTACACCTTC.

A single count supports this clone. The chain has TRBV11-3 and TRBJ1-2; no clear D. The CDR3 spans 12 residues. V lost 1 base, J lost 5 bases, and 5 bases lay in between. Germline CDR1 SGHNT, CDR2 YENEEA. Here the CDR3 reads CASSLGVYGYTF. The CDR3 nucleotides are TGTGCCAGCAGCTTAGGAGTTTATGGCTACACCTTC. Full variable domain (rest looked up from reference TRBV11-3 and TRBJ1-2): EAGVVQSPRYKIIEKKQPVAFWCNPISGHNTLYWYLQNLGQGPELLIRYENEEAVDDSQLPKDRFSAERLKGVDSTLKIQPAELGDSAVYLCASSLGVYGYTFGSGTRLTVV.

The CDR3 nucleotides are TGCAGTGCTAGAGGGGAGGCTGAAGCTTTCTTT. Its protein is CSARGEAEAFF. J is TRBJ1-1 and V is TRBV20-1; D is unclear. V was shortened by 1 base and J by 6 bases, with 6 bases between the two germline ends. CDR1 DFQATT and CDR2 SNEGSKA come from the germline V gene (reference sequence). This CDR3 has 11 residues.

CDR3 nucleotide sequence: TGTGCCAGTAGTATTTGGGCCAATGAGCAGTTCTTC. Amino acids: CASSIWANEQFF. This chain links TRBV19 with TRBJ2-1; unclear D gene. Trimming took off 3 bases at V and 6 bases at J, with 6 bases between the two ends. The CDR3 contains 12 residues. Germline values: CDR1 LNHDA, CDR2 SQIVND (reference sequence).

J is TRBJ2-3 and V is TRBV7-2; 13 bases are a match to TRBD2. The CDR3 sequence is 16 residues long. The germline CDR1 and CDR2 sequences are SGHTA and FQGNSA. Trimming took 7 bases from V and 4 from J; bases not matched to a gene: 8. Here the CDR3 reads CASKVGLAGVADTQYF. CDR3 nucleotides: TGTGCCAGCAAAGTCGGACTAGCGGGAGTAGCAGATACGCAGTATTTT.

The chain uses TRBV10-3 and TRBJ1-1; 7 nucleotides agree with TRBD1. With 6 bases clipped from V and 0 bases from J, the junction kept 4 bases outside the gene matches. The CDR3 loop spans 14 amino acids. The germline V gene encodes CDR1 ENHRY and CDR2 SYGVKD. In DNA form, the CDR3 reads TGTGCCATCAGACCGACAGGGCTGAACACTGAAGCTTTCTTT. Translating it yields CAIRPTGLNTEAFF.

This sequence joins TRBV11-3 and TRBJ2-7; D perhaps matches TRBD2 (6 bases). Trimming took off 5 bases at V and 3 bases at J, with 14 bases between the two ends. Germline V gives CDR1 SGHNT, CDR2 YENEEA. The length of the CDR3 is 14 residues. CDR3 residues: CASSPWGGDYEQYF. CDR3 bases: TGTGCCAGCAGCCCATGGGGCGGGGACTACGAGCAGTACTTC.

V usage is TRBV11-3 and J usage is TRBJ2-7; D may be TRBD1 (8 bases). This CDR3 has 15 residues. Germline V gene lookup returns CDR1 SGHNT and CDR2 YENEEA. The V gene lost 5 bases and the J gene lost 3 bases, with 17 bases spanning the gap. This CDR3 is CASSPHRGGDYEQYF. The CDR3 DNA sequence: TGTGCCAGCAGCCCGCACAGGGGGGGGGACTACGAGCAGTACTTC.

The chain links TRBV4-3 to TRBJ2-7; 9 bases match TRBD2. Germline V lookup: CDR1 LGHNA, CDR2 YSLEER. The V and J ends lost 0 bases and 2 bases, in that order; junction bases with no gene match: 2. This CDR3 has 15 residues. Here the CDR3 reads CASSQDGGRAYEQYF. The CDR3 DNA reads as TGCGCCAGCAGCCAAGACGGCGGGAGGGCCTACGAGCAGTACTTC.

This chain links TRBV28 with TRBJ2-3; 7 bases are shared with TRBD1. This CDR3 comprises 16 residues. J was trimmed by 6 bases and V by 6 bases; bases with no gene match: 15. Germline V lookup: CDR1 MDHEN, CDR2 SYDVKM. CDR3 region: CASSTRGTVSRDTQYF. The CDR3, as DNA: TGTGCCAGCAGCACCCGAGGGACAGTCAGCAGGGATACGCAGTATTTT.

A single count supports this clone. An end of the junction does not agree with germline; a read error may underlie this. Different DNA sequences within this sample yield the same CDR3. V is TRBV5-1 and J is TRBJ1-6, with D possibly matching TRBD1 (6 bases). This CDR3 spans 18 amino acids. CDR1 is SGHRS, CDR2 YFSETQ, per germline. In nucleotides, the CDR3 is TGCGCCAGCAGCCAAATATCGTTTACGGACAGTTATAATTCCCCCCTCCACTTT. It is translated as CASSQISFTDSYNSPLHF. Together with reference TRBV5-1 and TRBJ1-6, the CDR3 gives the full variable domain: KAGVTQTPRYLIKTRGQQVTLSCSPISGHRSVSWYQQTPGQGLQFLFEYFSETQRNKGNFPGRFSGRQFSNSRSEMNVSTLELGDSALYLCASSQISFTDSYNSPLHFGNGTRLTVT.

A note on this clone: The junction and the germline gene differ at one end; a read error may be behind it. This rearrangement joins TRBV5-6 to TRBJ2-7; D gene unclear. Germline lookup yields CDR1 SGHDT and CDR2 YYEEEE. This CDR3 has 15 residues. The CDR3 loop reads CASNLDGFSLYEQYF. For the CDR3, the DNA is TGTGCCAGCAACTTGGACGGTTTTTCCCTCTACGAGCAGTACTTC. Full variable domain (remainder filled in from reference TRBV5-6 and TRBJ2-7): DAGVTQSPTHLIKTRGQQVTLRCSPKSGHDTVSWYQQALGQGPQFIFQYYEEEERQRGNFPDRFSGHQFPNYSSELNVNALLLGDSALYLCASNLDGFSLYEQYFGPGTRLTVT.

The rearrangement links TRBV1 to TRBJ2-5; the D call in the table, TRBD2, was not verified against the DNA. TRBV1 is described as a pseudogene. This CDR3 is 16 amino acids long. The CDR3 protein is CTSSQSPREAQETQYF. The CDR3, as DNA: TGCACCAGCAGCCAATCTCCTAGGGAGGCCCAAGAGACCCAGTACTTC.

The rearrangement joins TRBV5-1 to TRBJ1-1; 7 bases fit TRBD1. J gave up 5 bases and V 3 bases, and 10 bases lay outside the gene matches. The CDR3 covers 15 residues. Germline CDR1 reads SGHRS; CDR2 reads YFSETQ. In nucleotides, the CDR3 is TGCGCCAGCAGCTCTCCTAGACAGGGAGAGACTGAAGCTTTCTTT. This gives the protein CASSSPRQGETEAFF.

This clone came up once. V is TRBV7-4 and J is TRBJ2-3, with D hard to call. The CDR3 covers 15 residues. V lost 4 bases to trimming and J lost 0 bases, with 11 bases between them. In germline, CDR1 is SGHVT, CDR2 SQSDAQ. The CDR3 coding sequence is TGTGCCAGCAGCTCTTTCTCAACTAGCACAGATACGCAGTATTTT. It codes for CASSSFSTSTDTQYF.

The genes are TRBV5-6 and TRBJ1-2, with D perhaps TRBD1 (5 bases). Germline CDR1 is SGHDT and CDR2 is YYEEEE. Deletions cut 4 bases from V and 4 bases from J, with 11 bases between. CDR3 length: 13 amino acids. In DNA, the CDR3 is TGTGCCAGCAGCCCGGGGGGAGGCTATGGCTACACCTTC. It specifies CASSPGGGYGYTF. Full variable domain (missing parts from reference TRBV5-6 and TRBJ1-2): DAGVTQSPTHLIKTRGQQVTLRCSPKSGHDTVSWYQQALGQGPQFIFQYYEEEERQRGNFPDRFSGHQFPNYSSELNVNALLLGDSALYLCASSPGGGYGYTFGSGTRLTVV.